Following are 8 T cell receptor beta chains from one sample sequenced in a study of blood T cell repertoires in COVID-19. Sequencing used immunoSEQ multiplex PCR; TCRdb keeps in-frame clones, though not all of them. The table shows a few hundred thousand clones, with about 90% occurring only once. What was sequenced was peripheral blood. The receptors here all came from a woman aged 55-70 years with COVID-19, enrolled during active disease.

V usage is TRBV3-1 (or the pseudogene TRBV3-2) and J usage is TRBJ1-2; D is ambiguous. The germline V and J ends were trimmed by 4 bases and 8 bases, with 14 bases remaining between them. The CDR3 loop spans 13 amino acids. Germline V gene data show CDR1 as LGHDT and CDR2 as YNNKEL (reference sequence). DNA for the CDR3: TGTGCCAGCAGCCGTAGAGGACGAGGGGGCTACACCTTC. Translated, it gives CASSRRGRGGYTF.

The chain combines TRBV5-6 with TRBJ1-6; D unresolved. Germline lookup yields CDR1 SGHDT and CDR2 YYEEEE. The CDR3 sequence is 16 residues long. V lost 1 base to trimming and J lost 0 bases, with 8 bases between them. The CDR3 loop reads CASSLSTSSYNSPLHF. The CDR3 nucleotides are TGTGCCAGCAGCTTGTCCACTAGCTCCTATAATTCACCCCTCCACTTT.

DNA of the CDR3: TGTGCCAGCAGCTTATCTGGACAGGGGGGAGACGAGCAGTACTTC. Translation: CASSLSGQGGDEQYF. V gene TRBV7-2 combines with J gene TRBJ2-7; TRBD1 aligns across 10 bases. The V gene end was trimmed by 2 bases and the J gene end by 5 bases; junction bases not matched to a gene: 6. CDR3 length equals 15 residues. CDR1 and CDR2 from the germline V gene are SGHTA and FQGNSA.

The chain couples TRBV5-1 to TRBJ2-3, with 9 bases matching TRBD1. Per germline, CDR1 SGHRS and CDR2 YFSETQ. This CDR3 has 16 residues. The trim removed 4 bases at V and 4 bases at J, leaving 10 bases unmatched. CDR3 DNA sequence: TGCGCCAGCAGCCCGACCGGGACAGGGCTCGCAGATACGCAGTATTTT. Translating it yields CASSPTGTGLADTQYF.

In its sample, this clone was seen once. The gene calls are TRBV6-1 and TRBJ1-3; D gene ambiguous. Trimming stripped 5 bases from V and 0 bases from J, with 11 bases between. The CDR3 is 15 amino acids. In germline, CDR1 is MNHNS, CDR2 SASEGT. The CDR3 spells CASSPLVRSGNTIYF. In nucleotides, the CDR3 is TGTGCCAGCAGTCCCCTCGTCCGCTCTGGAAACACCATATATTTT.

In nucleotides, the CDR3 is TGTGCCAGTAGCCCAAGCGGGGGGCCCTACAATGAGCAGTTCTTC. Residues: CASSPSGGPYNEQFF. The chain carries TRBV19 and TRBJ2-1, with 9 bases identical to TRBD2. V lost 6 bases, J lost 2 bases, and 5 bases stayed unmatched. CDR3 size: 15 residues. Per the germline V gene, CDR1 is LNHDA and CDR2 is SQIVND (reference sequence). The full variable domain, in which reference TRBV19 and TRBJ2-1 provide the parts outside the CDR3, is DGGITQSPKYLFRKEGQNVTLSCEQNLNHDAMYWYRQDPGQGLRLIYYSQIVNDFQKGDIAEGYSVSREKKESFPLTVTSAQKNPTAFYLCASSPSGGPYNEQFFGPGTRLTVL.

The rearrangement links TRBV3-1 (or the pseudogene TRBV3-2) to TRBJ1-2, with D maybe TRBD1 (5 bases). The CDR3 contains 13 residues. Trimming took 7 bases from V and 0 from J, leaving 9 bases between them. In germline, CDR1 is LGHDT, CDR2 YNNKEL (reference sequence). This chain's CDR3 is CASTRGSNYGYTF. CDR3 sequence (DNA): TGTGCCAGCACAAGGGGTTCTAACTATGGCTACACCTTC.

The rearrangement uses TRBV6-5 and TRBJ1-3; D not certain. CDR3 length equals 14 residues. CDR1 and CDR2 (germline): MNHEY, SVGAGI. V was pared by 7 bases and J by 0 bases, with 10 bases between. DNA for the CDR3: TGTGCCAGCAAGACGGACTTCTCTGGAAACACCATATATTTT. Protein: CASKTDFSGNTIYF.